This TCR beta chain originates from a study of T cell responses to AZD1222 COVID-19 vaccine (dated by TCRdb to the early 2020s). Some background on the complete study: AZD1222 recipients with second doses at about 4 weeks or about 12 weeks were pooled, because spike-specific TCR depth and breadth did not differ between schedules. Enrollment into the trials was organized by age into subgroups of 18-55, 56-69 and 70-plus years, and those subgroups contained about 150, 27 and 61 TCR-sequenced participants, respectively. A total of around 240 trial participants underwent TCR sequencing, of whom 207 had received two doses of AZD1222 and 26 had received two doses of the MenACWY control vaccine.

The CDR3 contains 15 residues, cysteine and phenylalanine counted. Only the CDR3 DNA stays, 45 bases, in frame from base 1. CDR1 and CDR2 are read off the germline V gene as SGHRS and YFSETQ. Between the V and J ends, shortened by 0 bases and 0 bases respectively, the junction contains 9 bases. Results and caveats for the whole study, not just this receptor: The 56-69-year group was small, and its depth increase did not reach significance, likely because of low power. Most participants were white British and females outnumbered males, and the authors suggested that clonal diversity may have been underestimated. Because no samples from the day 14 peak response were available, repertoires could be characterized only after the peak T cell response. After two AZD1222 doses, both the breadth and the depth of spike-specific TCRs were significantly higher than at day 0 and than in MenACWY recipients. Vaccine-associated CD4 TCRs spanned the whole spike protein, with dominant responses in regions 160-218 and 743-854. Epitopes outside the regions mutated in the B.1.351 and B.1.1.7 variants were reportedly recognized by nearly half of the unique spike-specific TCRs. Only five or six AZD1222 recipients were SARS-CoV-2 seropositive at baseline, limiting conclusions about previously exposed vaccinees.

The CDR3 regions of human TCRbeta chains were analyzed by immunosequencing. Concerning the study's data processing: TCRs in the repertoires were matched against a reference library of SARS-CoV-2-specific TCRs that had been generated with the MIRA antigen-specificity platform. Breadth was defined as the fraction of unique TCRs that were SARS-CoV-2-associated. Depth was defined as the fraction of total T cells that were SARS-CoV-2-associated. Using the MIRA data, every spike-specific TCR was mapped to the spike region that the TCR reacted to and assigned to either a CD4 or a CD8 class. Log10-transformed breadth and depth values were compared by one-way ANOVA with Sidak's multiple comparisons tests. As stored in TCRdb, this immuneACCESS dataset retains in-frame rearrangements with V and J assigned. A fraction of the clones does not appear; measured against another copy, unresolved V genes explain less than half of the discrepancy, and the remainder lacks a known reason. That table is the source of V, J and clone size, and D and trimming were worked out from the DNA. This sample gives just over 65,000 clones in total; about 88% of them show up just once. Of the sample, roughly 17% falls within the top ten clones.

The sample's time point label, in plain terms: baseline before first vaccination. Vaccinee samples were obtained from the UK trials COV001 and COV002, which included a single-blind randomized controlled phase 2/3 trial of AZD1222 (ChAdOx1 nCoV-19) in healthy adults. For TCRbeta chain sequencing, PBMC samples from trial participants were taken at day 0 and at day 28 after the second dose. Note on this clone: It has no known antigen specificity. Base qualities were left out, and no much larger clone turns up one base away.

The specimen was peripheral blood, collected on day 0 of AZD1222 vaccination. This sequence originates from an adult in good health. The chain couples TRBV5-1 to TRBJ1-1; the best D guess is TRBD1, with 6 bases matching. The CDR3 reads as follows: CASSLAEGVNTEAFF. The nucleotide sequence reads as follows: TGCGCCAGCAGCTTGGCCGAGGGGGTGAACACTGAAGCTTTCTTT.